The entry below describes one T cell receptor beta chain. Its antigen is still unknown. These data are taken from a study of T cell responses to AZD1222 COVID-19 vaccine. General study findings and limits: Epitopes outside B.1.351 and B.1.1.7 mutated regions reportedly drew nearly half of spike TCRs.

V was trimmed by 6 bases and J by 6 bases, leaving 17 bases between them. CDR1 is LNHDA, CDR2 SQIVND, per germline (reference sequence). The CDR3 is 14 amino acids. Some clones are missing from TCRdb's copy, which holds only in-frame ones; the method was immunoSEQ multiplex PCR. This repertoire shows about 150,000 clones, approximately 83% found once; its top ten account for under 9.5%. Specimen: peripheral blood, collected on day 0 of AZD1222 vaccination. The receptor comes from an adult in good health. The chain carries TRBV19 and TRBJ1-1; D not certain. CDR3 sequence (DNA): TGTGCCAGTAGGATGGGCGGAGGTTTAGCTGAAGCTTTCTTT. As protein: CASRMGGGLAEAFF. Drawing the rest from reference TRBV19 and TRBJ1-1, the complete variable domain is DGGITQSPKYLFRKEGQNVTLSCEQNLNHDAMYWYRQDPGQGLRLIYYSQIVNDFQKGDIAEGYSVSREKKESFPLTVTSAQKNPTAFYLCASRMGGGLAEAFFGQGTRLTVV.